Included here is one T cell receptor beta chain sequence, with context. With 2 bases removed from V and 6 bases from J, the gap between germline ends came to 20 bases. Germline V CDR1 and CDR2: MNHEY, SVGAGI. CDR3 size: 16 residues. Time point: pretreatment peripheral blood. The data were taken from a study of PD-L1 blockade in urothelial cancer. Across the whole study: Patients went on atezolizumab in about 2014, receiving 1,200 mg intravenously every 3 weeks. T cells numbered a median of approximately 150,000 in the blood samples. At 6 weeks and at 3 weeks (second dose) after treatment start, blood was analyzed.

Assay used: immunoSEQ multiplex PCR; TCRdb lists only in-frame clones, some missing. The table shows 65,000 to 90,000 clones, with 80% to 85% occurring only once. This rearrangement joins TRBV6-5 to TRBJ2-7; D possibly corresponds to TRBD1 (6 bases). The TCR sequence derives from a woman between 65 and 79 years old with urothelial cancer. The source material was PBMCs, sampled around atezolizumab (anti-PD-L1) treatment. CDR3 region: CASSYGQGWGAGEQYF. The CDR3 coding sequence is TGTGCCAGCAGTTACGGTCAGGGGTGGGGCGCGGGCGAGCAGTACTTC.